This passage covers 23 T cell receptor beta chains from one sample sequenced in a study of blood T cells in healthy people across ages. A second PCR of about 7 to 12 cycles used a sample-barcoded 5' primer and a J-beta primer mix. TCRdb fed the 5' RACE reads into MiXCR, producing one record per CDR3 protein. The sample lists roughly 700,000 distinct CDR3 sequences; about 32% were seen once. Sequenced material: blood. The receptors come from an elderly woman in good health.

On this clonotype itself: A read error may produce the germline difference seen at one junction end. The chain couples TRBV20-1 to TRBJ2-3, with 10 bases aligning to TRBD2. The CDR3 spans 15 residues. Germline assignment: CDR1 DFQATT and CDR2 SNEGSKA (reference sequence). DNA of the CDR3: TGCGGTGCTATCGGTCAGCGGGAGGGCCTAGATACGCAGTATTTT. Translation: CGAIGQREGLDTQYF.

This clonotype was seen only a few times. This may arise from a read error, as a much more abundant clone is one base away. The chain combines TRBV25-1 with TRBJ2-5; D ambiguous. This CDR3 contains 13 residues. In germline, CDR1 is MGHDK, CDR2 SYGVNS. The V gene lost 2 bases and the J gene lost 2 bases, with 6 bases spanning the gap. The CDR3 sequence is CASSENFQETQYF. CDR3 nucleotide sequence: TGTGCCAGCAGTGAAAATTTTCAAGAGACCCAGTACTTC.

V is TRBV20-1 and J is TRBJ2-7; a possible D gene is TRBD1 (6 bases). This CDR3 spans 11 amino acids. Germline assignment: CDR1 DFQATT and CDR2 SNEGSKA (reference sequence). V was shortened by 7 bases and J by 2 bases, with 9 bases between the two germline ends. CDR3 sequence (DNA): TGCAGTGGCCAGGGGCCCTACGAGCAGTACTTC. Translation gives CSGQGPYEQYF.

With regard to this clonotype: A much larger clone lies a single base off, so this may be a read error. This chain joins TRBV20-1 and TRBJ2-5, with TRBD1 identical over 10 bases. TRBJ2-7 explains the end of the DNA better; the J call may be wrong. The CDR3 length is 14 residues. The germline V gene has CDR1 DFQATT and CDR2 SNEGSKA (reference sequence). Written as DNA, the CDR3 is TGCAGTGCCACCCCCTGGGGACAGGGGTACGAGCAGTACTTC. It codes for CSATPWGQGYEQYF.

This clonotype was counted between two and nine times. Being one base from a much bigger clone, this may be a read error. The CDR3 reads CASSFASHGAGATLLTYEQYF. The CDR3 DNA is TGTGCCAGCAGCTTTGCCTCCCACGGAGCGGGGGCCACCCTACTCACCTACGAGCAGTACTTC. The chain has TRBV7-3 and TRBJ2-5; 8 bases are shared with TRBD2. The better agreement between TRBJ2-7 and the DNA end casts doubt on the J call. The CDR3 is 21 residues long. The germline V gene has CDR1 SGHTA and CDR2 FQGTGA.

This clonotype was seen more than once but under ten times. A much larger clone is a single base away; this may be a read error. J is TRBJ2-5 and V is TRBV12-3 or TRBV12-4, with 8 positions matching TRBD1. This CDR3 has 14 residues. Germline trimming cut 5 bases from V and 9 bases from J; bases unmatched to any gene: 11. The CDR3 DNA reads TGTGCCAGCAGTCCGCGACAGGGGTGGGAGGCCCAGTACTTC. It specifies CASSPRQGWEAQYF.

Comment on this clonotype: A much larger clone is a single base away; this may be a read error. The CDR3 bases are TGTGCCACCACCATCGACGCTGGGGCAGGTGAGCAGTTCTTC. Translating gives CATTIDAGAGEQFF. V gene TRBV7-2 combines with J gene TRBJ2-1, with D perhaps TRBD1 (5 bases). Germline CDR1 reads SGHTA; CDR2 reads FQGNSA. The CDR3 is 14 amino acids. Trimming took 10 bases from V and 9 from J, leaving 22 bases between them.

The CDR3 DNA follows: TGTGCCAGTACTCAATCAGGGGGGCAAGCTGAAGCTTTCTTT. Its protein product is CASTQSGGQAEAFF. The chain has TRBV19 and TRBJ1-1, with 7 bases lining up with TRBD1. V trimming: 7 bases; J trimming: 6 bases; junction bases outside the gene matches: 11. The CDR3 length is 14 residues. Germline assignment: CDR1 LNHDA and CDR2 SQIVND (reference sequence).

This clonotype turned up a few times. V gene TRBV20-1 combines with J gene TRBJ1-5; perhaps TRBD1 as D (5 bases). The CDR3 consists of 18 residues. In germline, CDR1 is DFQATT, CDR2 SNEGSKA (reference sequence). V lost 0 bases and J lost 7, with 25 bases in between. The CDR3 nucleotides read TGCAGTGCTAGAGATCTTCTCCCCGGGGGGTCGATGGTGCAGCCCCAGCATTTT. Amino acid sequence: CSARDLLPGGSMVQPQHF.

This clonotype has just one count. At one boundary the junction diverges from the germline segment, which might be a read error. This chain uses TRBV7-2 with TRBJ1-5; D uncertain. Germline V gives CDR1 SGHTA, CDR2 FQGNSA. This CDR3 region has 15 residues. CDR3 coding DNA: TGTGCCATCAGCTTAGTCGGCGCTGGAAATCAGCCCCAGCATTTT. Amino acids: CAISLVGAGNQPQHF.

This clonotype was found many times. The V and J genes are TRBV5-6 and TRBJ2-7; 7 bases agree with TRBD1. V lost 2 bases to trimming and J lost 4 bases; unmatched junction nucleotides: 9. The CDR3 spans 15 residues. Germline CDR1 SGHDT, CDR2 YYEEEE. The CDR3 sequence is CASSFPPGQVYEQYF. The CDR3 nucleotides read TGTGCCAGCAGCTTTCCGCCAGGACAGGTTTACGAGCAGTACTTC.

V and J are TRBV9 and TRBJ1-3, with D uncertain. Between the trimmed V and J ends, which lost 0 bases and 4 bases, there was a span of 8 bases. The CDR3 is made up of 14 amino acids. Per the germline V gene, CDR1 is SGDLS and CDR2 is YYNGEE. The CDR3 region has the DNA TGTGCCAGCAGCGTAGGTGGGTTCGGAAACACCATATATTTT. This encodes CASSVGGFGNTIYF.

This clonotype came up many times. V gene TRBV9 combines with J gene TRBJ2-7; tentative D call: TRBD1 (9 bases). This CDR3 contains 16 residues. CDR1 SGDLS and CDR2 YYNGEE come from the germline V gene. V shed 3 bases and J shed 2 bases, with 18 bases lying between them. This CDR3 reads CASSAGGTGKPYEQYF. The CDR3 nucleotides are TGTGCCAGCAGCGCGGGGGGGACAGGGAAGCCCTACGAGCAGTACTTC.

This clonotype was counted ten times or more. The chain uses TRBV6-2 or TRBV6-3 and TRBJ1-2; D call uncertain. The CDR3 is made up of 13 amino acids. Germline assignment: CDR1 MNHEY and CDR2 SVGEGT. The ends were cut back, 7 bases at V and 5 bases at J, with 14 bases in the middle. The CDR3 spells CASTRGIGYGYTF. In DNA form, the CDR3 reads TGTGCCAGCACCCGCGGGATAGGGTATGGCTACACCTTC.

This clonotype showed up just a few times. A much larger clone differs by one base, so this may be a read error. This chain connects TRBV7-2 to TRBJ2-1, with D possibly being TRBD2 (5 bases). The germline V gene encodes CDR1 SGHTA and CDR2 FQGNSA. The length of the CDR3 is 14 residues. V was pared by 1 base and J by 9 bases, with 13 bases between. Here the CDR3 reads CASSLGTPSSEQFF. The CDR3 DNA sequence: TGTGCCAGCAGCTTAGGGACCCCTAGCAGTGAGCAGTTCTTC.

This clonotype was observed at least ten times. The chain combines TRBV6-1 with TRBJ2-3, with 10 bases identical to TRBD2. V shed 4 bases, J shed 0 bases, and the junction held 10 bases outside the gene matches. CDR1 is MNHNS, CDR2 SASEGT, per germline. The CDR3 length is 18 residues. The CDR3 coding sequence is TGTGCCAGCAGTGCCCTAGCGGGGGTCTCCTCTAGCACAGATACGCAGTATTTT. It encodes CASSALAGVSSSTDTQYF.

The rearrangement joins TRBV28 to TRBJ2-3; 9 nucleotides line up with TRBD2. Germline V gene data show CDR1 as MDHEN and CDR2 as SYDVKM. V shed 10 bases, J shed 3 bases, and the junction held 5 bases outside the gene matches. There are 13 residues in the CDR3. The CDR3 region is CATLAGVTDTQYF. The CDR3 bases are TGTGCCACCTTAGCGGGAGTTACAGATACGCAGTATTTT.

There are many counts of this clonotype. V gene TRBV10-3 combines with J gene TRBJ2-6; D not resolved. Germline lookup yields CDR1 ENHRY and CDR2 SYGVKD. The CDR3 is 17 amino acids. V lost 3 bases, J lost 1 base, and 13 bases lay in between. CDR3 protein: CAISEVRTLSGANVLTF. In DNA form, the CDR3 reads TGTGCCATCAGTGAAGTGAGGACCCTGTCTGGGGCCAACGTCCTGACTTTC.

In its sample, this clonotype was seen a few times. V usage is TRBV30 and J usage is TRBJ2-5; D is unclear. Germline CDR1 GTSNPN, CDR2 SVGIG (reference sequence). This CDR3 spans 15 amino acids. V was shortened by 2 bases and J by 1 base, with 14 bases between the two germline ends. CDR3 coding DNA: TGTGCCTGGAGTCAGACACGGGCGACCCAAGAGACCCAGTACTTC. Amino acid sequence: CAWSQTRATQETQYF.

Concerning this clonotype itself: This may stem from a read error, because a much larger clone lies one nucleotide away. The chain recombines TRBV5-1 with TRBJ2-7, with 12 bases matching TRBD1. Germline CDR1 is SGHRS and CDR2 is YFSETQ. The junction had 11 bases not matched to a gene; V was cut back by 7 bases and J by 6 bases. The CDR3 contains 15 residues. CDR3 amino acids: CASGPGTGGRSEQYF. CDR3 DNA sequence: TGCGCCAGCGGCCCCGGGACAGGGGGCCGGTCCGAGCAGTACTTC.

This clonotype was seen many times. The J gene is TRBJ2-5, the V gene TRBV12-3 or TRBV12-4; D is tentatively TRBD1 or TRBD2 (5 bases each). CDR3 length equals 14 residues. The V end was cut by 6 bases, the J end by 2 bases, with 13 bases between. CDR3: CASSWGWQQETQYF. The CDR3 nucleotides read TGTGCCAGCAGCTGGGGGTGGCAGCAAGAGACCCAGTACTTC.

About this clonotype: Since a much larger clone is just one base distant, this may be a read error. The chain has TRBV5-6 and TRBJ1-2; TRBD1 aligns across 8 bases. The CDR3 runs to 16 residues. Germline V gene data show CDR1 as SGHDT and CDR2 as YYEEEE. Here the CDR3 reads CVSSLELDRDFSGYTF. The CDR3 DNA follows: TGTGTCAGCAGCTTGGAGCTGGACAGGGATTTTTCTGGCTACACCTTC.

This clonotype was seen at least ten times. This chain connects TRBV24-1 to TRBJ2-1; D unclear. The germline CDR1 and CDR2 sequences are KGHDR and SFDVKD. The CDR3 extends over 11 amino acids. With 3 bases removed from V and 6 bases from J, the gap between germline ends came to 2 bases. The CDR3, as DNA: TGTGCCACCAGTGATCGCAATGAGCAGTTCTTC. It translates to CATSDRNEQFF.